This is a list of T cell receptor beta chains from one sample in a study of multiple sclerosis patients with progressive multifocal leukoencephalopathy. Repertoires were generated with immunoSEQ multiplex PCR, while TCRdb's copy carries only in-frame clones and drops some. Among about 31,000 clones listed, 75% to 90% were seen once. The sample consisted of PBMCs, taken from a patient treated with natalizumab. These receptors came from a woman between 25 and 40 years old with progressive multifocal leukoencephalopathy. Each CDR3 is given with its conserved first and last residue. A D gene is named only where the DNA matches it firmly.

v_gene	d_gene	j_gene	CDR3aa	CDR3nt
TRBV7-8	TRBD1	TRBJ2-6	CASRRRQGYGANVLTF	TGTGCCAGCAGGAGGAGACAGGGCTACGGGGCCAACGTCCTGACTTTC
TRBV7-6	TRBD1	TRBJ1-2	CASSSGQGHYGYTF	TGTGCCAGCAGCTCCGGACAGGGACACTATGGCTACACCTTC
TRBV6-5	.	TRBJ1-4	CASSYSGANEKLFF	TGTGCCAGCAGTTACTCGGGGGCGAATGAAAAACTGTTTTTT
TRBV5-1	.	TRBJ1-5	CASSWTANQPQHF	TGCGCCAGCAGCTGGACAGCAAATCAGCCCCAGCATTTT
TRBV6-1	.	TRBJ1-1	CASSEVGHNTEAFF	TGTGCCAGCAGTGAAGTGGGACACAACACTGAAGCTTTCTTT
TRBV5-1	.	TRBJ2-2	CASSLEGVTGELFF	TGCGCCAGCAGCTTGGAGGGGGTCACCGGGGAGCTGTTTTTT
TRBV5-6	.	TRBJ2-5	CASSRPTLGETQYF	TGTGCCAGCAGCCGCCCGACCCTTGGTGAGACCCAGTACTTC
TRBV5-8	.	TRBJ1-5	CASSSWGNGQPQHF	TGTGCCAGCAGCTCGTGGGGGAACGGTCAGCCCCAGCATTTT
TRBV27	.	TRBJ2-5	CASRPKGSYFQETQYF	TGTGCCAGCCGACCAAAAGGCTCATATTTCCAAGAGACCCAGTACTTC
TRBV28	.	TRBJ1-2	CASSLYGYGYTF	TGTGCCAGCAGTTTATACGGCTATGGCTACACCTTC
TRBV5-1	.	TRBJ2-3	CASSSTGSMDTQYF	TGCGCCAGCAGCTCAACAGGGTCGATGGATACGCAGTATTTT
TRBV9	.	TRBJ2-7	CASSPESRGEQYF	TGTGCCAGCAGCCCAGAATCTAGGGGGGAGCAGTACTTC
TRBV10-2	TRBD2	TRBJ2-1	CASTDYLAGGQDEQFF	TGCGCCAGCACCGACTACCTAGCGGGGGGGCAGGATGAGCAGTTCTTC
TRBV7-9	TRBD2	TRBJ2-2	CASRGVLAGDGTGELFF	TGTGCCAGCAGGGGGGTGCTAGCGGGGGATGGCACCGGGGAGCTGTTTTTT
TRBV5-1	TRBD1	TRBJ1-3	CASSLQGTKGNTIYF	TGCGCCAGCAGCTTACAGGGGACGAAGGGAAACACCATATATTTT
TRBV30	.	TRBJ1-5	CAWTQGSNQPQHF	TGTGCCTGGACTCAGGGGAGCAATCAGCCCCAGCATTTT
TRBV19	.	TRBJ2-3	CASSPGLTSTDTQYF	TGTGCCAGTAGCCCGGGTTTGACTAGCACAGATACGCAGTATTTT
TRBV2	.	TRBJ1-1	CASSTDRNTEAFF	TGTGCCAGCAGTACAGACAGGAACACTGAAGCTTTCTTT
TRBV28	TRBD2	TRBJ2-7	CASSSPIRLAGGPWNEQYF	TGTGCCAGCAGCTCACCTATCCGACTAGCGGGGGGGCCTTGGAACGAGCAGTACTTC
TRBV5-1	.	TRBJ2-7	CASSSQGRSEQYF	TGCGCCAGCAGCTCACAGGGTAGGAGCGAGCAGTACTTC
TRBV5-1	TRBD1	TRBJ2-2	CASSQGVRDTGELFF	TGCGCCAGCTCCCAGGGGGTTCGCGACACCGGGGAGCTGTTTTTT
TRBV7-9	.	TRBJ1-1	CAIPKGINTEAFF	TGTGCCATTCCCAAGGGCATTAACACTGAAGCTTTCTTT
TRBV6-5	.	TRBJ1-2	CASKAGYGYTF	TGTGCCAGCAAAGCCGGATATGGCTACACCTTC
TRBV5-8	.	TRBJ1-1	CASSFNRANTEAFF	TGTGCCAGCAGCTTTAACAGGGCAAACACTGAAGCTTTCTTT
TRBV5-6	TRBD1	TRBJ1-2	CASSYWSRRDSNYGYTF	TGTGCCAGCAGTTACTGGTCCCGACGGGACAGTAACTATGGCTACACCTTC
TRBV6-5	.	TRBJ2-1	CASSYGGKQFF	TGTGCCAGCAGTTACGGGGGGAAGCAGTTCTTC
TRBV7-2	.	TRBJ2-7	CASSLVSSSYEQYF	TGTGCCAGCAGCTTAGTTTCAAGCTCCTACGAGCAGTACTTC
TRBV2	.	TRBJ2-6	CASSWDGRSGANVLTF	TGTGCCAGCAGTTGGGACGGGCGCTCTGGGGCCAACGTCCTGACTTTC
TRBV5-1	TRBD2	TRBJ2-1	CASSFSGSLSYNEQFF	TGCGCCAGCAGCTTTAGCGGGAGTCTCTCCTACAATGAGCAGTTCTTC
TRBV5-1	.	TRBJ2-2	CASSSSQESTGELFF	TGCGCCAGCAGCTCGTCACAAGAGAGCACCGGGGAGCTGTTTTTT
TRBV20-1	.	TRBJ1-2	CSTRQSYTF	TGCAGTACCCGACAGAGTTACACCTTC
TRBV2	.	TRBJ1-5	CASSDEDNQPQHF	TGTGCCAGCAGTGATGAGGACAATCAGCCCCAGCATTTT
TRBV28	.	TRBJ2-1	CASSFTVTNEQFF	TGTGCCAGCAGTTTCACAGTAACCAATGAGCAGTTCTTC
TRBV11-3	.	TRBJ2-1	CASSLGQVGGREFF	TGTGCCAGCAGCTTGGGTCAGGTTGGGGGCCGGGAGTTCTTC
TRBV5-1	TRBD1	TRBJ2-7	CASRRTGTAGGEQYF	TGCGCCAGCAGGAGAACCGGGACCGCAGGGGGCGAGCAGTACTTC
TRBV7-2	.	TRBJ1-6	CASSPRPGTNSPLHF	TGTGCCAGCAGCCCGCGCCCAGGGACTAATTCACCCCTCCACTTT
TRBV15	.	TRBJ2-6	CATSRGTVSGANVLTF	TGTGCCACCAGCAGAGGGACAGTGTCTGGGGCCAACGTCCTGACTTTC
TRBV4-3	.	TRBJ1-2	CASSQTGVTNGYTF	TGCGCCAGCAGCCAAACCGGGGTAACCAATGGCTACACCTTC
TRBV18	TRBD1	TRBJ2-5	CASSQDRGLGETQYF	TGTGCCAGCTCACAAGACAGGGGGCTTGGGGAGACCCAGTACTTC
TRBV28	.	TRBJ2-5	CASRDSRRETQYF	TGTGCCAGCAGGGATAGTAGGCGGGAGACCCAGTACTTC
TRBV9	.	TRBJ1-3	CASSLHHRDSGNTIYF	TGTGCCAGCAGCCTCCATCACAGGGACTCTGGAAACACCATATATTTT
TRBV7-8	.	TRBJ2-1	CASSSQEGRYNEQFF	TGTGCCAGCAGCTCCCAGGAGGGTCGGTACAATGAGCAGTTCTTC
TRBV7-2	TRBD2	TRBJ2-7	CASSLSGGALKNEQYF	TGTGCCAGCAGCTTAAGCGGGGGGGCCTTAAAGAACGAGCAGTACTTC
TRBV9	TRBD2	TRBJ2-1	CASSTLAGKNYNEQFF	TGTGCCAGCAGCACCCTAGCGGGGAAGAATTACAATGAGCAGTTCTTC